The next 8 T cell receptor beta chains were all read from a single sample in a study of response to subunit inactivated influenza vaccine. One entry per CDR3 protein results from TCRdb running MiXCR on the RT-PCR reads. The table has 200,000 to 300,000 distinct CDR3 sequences, 12% seen once. Here the sequenced sample was non-naive T cells sorted from PBMCs, taken 14 days before vaccination. These TCRs come from a man between 45 and 60 years old who received an inactivated influenza vaccine.

This clonotype was observed a handful of times. The rearrangement joins TRBV6-1 to TRBJ2-1; D may match TRBD1 or TRBD2 (6 bases each). The CDR3 spans 18 residues. The ends were cut back, 8 bases at V and 2 bases at J, with 25 bases in the middle. Looked up from germline, CDR1 is MNHNS and CDR2 is SASEGT. CDR3 region: CASGGGSGRLGAYNEQFF. The CDR3 DNA follows: TGTGCCAGCGGAGGGGGTAGCGGACGCCTGGGGGCCTACAATGAGCAGTTCTTC.

The chain uses TRBV7-9 and TRBJ2-2; D is uncertain. The V end was cut by 3 bases, the J end by 0 bases, with 8 bases between. The CDR3 sequence is 15 residues long. Germline CDR1 reads SEHNR; CDR2 reads FQNEAQ (reference sequence). The CDR3 DNA is TGTGCCAGCAGCTTTGGGATTACGAACACCGGGGAGCTGTTTTTT. Translation: CASSFGITNTGELFF.

This clonotype was observed a few times. CDR3 protein: CASSLATGNGYTF. CDR3 in DNA: TGTGCCAGCAGCTTAGCTACGGGGAATGGCTACACCTTC. The gene calls are TRBV7-8 and TRBJ1-2, with D unresolved. From germline, CDR1 is SGHVS and CDR2 FQNEAQ. The V gene lost 0 bases and the J gene lost 6 bases, with 8 bases spanning the gap. CDR3 length: 13 residues.

This clonotype was seen a handful of times. The rearrangement joins TRBV3-1 to TRBJ2-7; no reliable D call. The CDR3 has 12 residues. The ends were cut back, 3 bases at V and 6 bases at J, with 9 bases in the middle. CDR1 and CDR2 (germline): LGHDT, YNNKEL (reference sequence). In DNA form, the CDR3 reads TGTGCCAGCAGCCACTTTTCCGGCGAGCAGTACTTC. This encodes CASSHFSGEQYF.

This clonotype was counted at least ten times. The chain combines TRBV5-1 with TRBJ2-1; 7 nucleotides line up with TRBD2. The CDR3 extends over 14 amino acids. Germline values: CDR1 SGHRS, CDR2 YFSETQ. V shed 9 bases, J shed 13 bases, and the junction held 19 bases outside the gene matches. CDR3 protein: CATQTSNGAQQQFF. For the CDR3, the DNA is TGCGCCACCCAGACTAGCAATGGGGCTCAGCAACAGTTCTTC.

To note about this clonotype: A much larger clone differs from this one at a single base, so this may be a read error. This rearrangement joins TRBV10-3 to TRBJ2-1; D is uncertain. The germline gives CDR1 ENHRY, CDR2 SYGVKD. The CDR3 contains 12 residues. The chain's CDR3 is CATSTGSNEQFF. CDR3 DNA sequence: TGTGCCACCAGTACTGGTAGCAATGAGCAGTTCTTC.

The rearrangement uses TRBV5-1 and TRBJ1-6; perhaps TRBD1 as D (5 bases). The germline gives CDR1 SGHRS, CDR2 YFSETQ. The germline V and J ends were trimmed by 0 bases and 8 bases, with 15 bases remaining between them. The CDR3 totals 16 residues. The CDR3 DNA reads TGCGCCAGCAGCTTGGGGCTCCGGGGGGGAGATTCACCCCTCCACTTT. Encoded protein: CASSLGLRGGDSPLHF.

V gene TRBV7-2 combines with J gene TRBJ2-3; TRBD2 matches 8 bases. Germline V gene sequence: CDR1 SGHTA, CDR2 FQGNSA. The CDR3 runs 16 residues. The V gene end was trimmed by 1 base and the J gene end by 0 bases; junction bases not matched to a gene: 3. CDR3 loop: CASSLVAGTSTDTQYF. Written as DNA, the CDR3 is TGTGCCAGCAGCTTAGTAGCGGGGACAAGCACAGATACGCAGTATTTT.